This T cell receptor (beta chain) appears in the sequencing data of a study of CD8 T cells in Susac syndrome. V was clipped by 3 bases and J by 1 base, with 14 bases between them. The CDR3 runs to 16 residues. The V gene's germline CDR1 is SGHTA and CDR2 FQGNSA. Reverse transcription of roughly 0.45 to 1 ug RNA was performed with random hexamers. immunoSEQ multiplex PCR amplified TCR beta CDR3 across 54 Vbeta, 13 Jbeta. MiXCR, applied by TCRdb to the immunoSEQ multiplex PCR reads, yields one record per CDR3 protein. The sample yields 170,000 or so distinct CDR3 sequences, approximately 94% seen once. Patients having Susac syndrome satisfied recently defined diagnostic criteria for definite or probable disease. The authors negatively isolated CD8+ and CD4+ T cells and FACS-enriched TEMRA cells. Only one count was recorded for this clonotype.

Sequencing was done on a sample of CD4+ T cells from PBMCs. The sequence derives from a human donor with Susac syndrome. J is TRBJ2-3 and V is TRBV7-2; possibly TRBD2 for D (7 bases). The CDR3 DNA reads TGTGCCAGCAGCTTCTTGGGAGGGGGGGGCACAGATACGCAGTATTTT. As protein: CASSFLGGGGTDTQYF.